The rows below give T cell receptor beta chains drawn from one sample of a study of PD-1 blockade in classical Hodgkin lymphoma. Profiling relied on immunoSEQ multiplex PCR, and the TCRdb table lists in-frame clones only, not all of them. Here the sample spans fewer than 50,000 clones, 85% to 90% being singletons. The material sequenced was peripheral blood mononuclear cells (PBMCs), taken at baseline. The receptors derive from a human donor with classical Hodgkin lymphoma. CDR3s include the opening cysteine and the closing phenylalanine or tryptophan. A D gene is named only where the DNA matches it firmly. Clone size is given for some rows only: seen once, a few or many times, or a class if the clone is expanded.

D gene	clone size	J gene	V gene	CDR3 protein	CDR3 DNA
NA	NA	TRBJ1-2	TRBV6-6	CASSYGRTALNYGYTF	TGTGCCAGCAGTTACGGAAGGACAGCCCTTAACTATGGCTACACCTTC
NA	NA	TRBJ1-3	TRBV5-4	CASSPHNGNTIYF	TGTGCCAGCAGCCCGCACAATGGAAACACCATATATTTT
NA	NA	TRBJ2-7	TRBV19	CASSKGGEQYF	TGTGCCAGTAGTAAAGGGGGCGAGCAGTACTTC
TRBD1	NA	TRBJ2-2	TRBV6-5	CASSSRQGTNTGELFF	TGTGCCAGCAGTTCACGACAGGGCACGAACACCGGGGAGCTGTTTTTT
NA	once	TRBJ2-2	TRBV6-4	CASSDSSGQGENTGELFF	TGTGCCAGCAGTGACTCGAGTGGGCAGGGAGAGAACACCGGGGAGCTGTTTTTT
NA	NA	TRBJ1-2	TRBV7-2	CASSFPGYGYTF	TGTGCCAGCAGCTTCCCAGGGTATGGCTACACCTTC
NA	NA	TRBJ2-1	TRBV5-4	CASSEPPSGYNEQFF	TGTGCCAGCAGCGAACCCCCCTCGGGATACAATGAGCAGTTCTTC
TRBD1	NA	TRBJ1-2	TRBV28	CASSLTGSDGYTF	TGTGCCAGCAGTCTGACAGGGTCTGATGGCTACACCTTC
NA	NA	TRBJ2-5	TRBV2	CATFSGYRVGWETQYF	TGTGCCACCTTCTCGGGGTACAGGGTGGGTTGGGAGACCCAGTACTTC
NA	NA	TRBJ1-5	TRBV16	CASSPPTGGPAQPQHF	TGTGCCAGCAGCCCTCCAACGGGGGGTCCGGCTCAGCCCCAGCATTTT
NA	NA	TRBJ1-6	TRBV28	CASSLSSGDGNSPLHF	TGTGCCAGCAGTTTATCATCCGGAGATGGGAATTCACCCCTCCACTTT
TRBD2	NA	TRBJ2-3	TRBV4-1	CASSRAAGVDTQYF	TGCGCCAGCAGCCGGGCAGCGGGAGTGGATACGCAGTATTTT
NA	few	TRBJ2-7	TRBV27	CASTLGGQGGEQYF	TGTGCCAGCACCCTCGGCGGGCAGGGGGGAGAGCAGTACTTC
TRBD2	NA	TRBJ2-5	TRBV4-1	CASSQASGSDQETQYF	TGCGCCAGCAGCCAGGCTAGCGGGAGTGATCAAGAGACCCAGTACTTC
TRBD1	once	TRBJ2-3	TRBV7-9	CASSSQGASTDTQYF	TGTGCCAGCAGCTCACAGGGGGCTAGCACAGATACGCAGTATTTT
TRBD1	NA	TRBJ2-7	TRBV11-1	CASSYGQGGYEQYF	TGTGCCAGCAGCTATGGACAGGGCGGGTACGAGCAGTACTTC
NA	NA	TRBJ2-7	TRBV27	CASSHGGRIYEQYF	TGTGCCAGCAGTCACGGGGGAAGGATCTACGAGCAGTACTTC
TRBD1	NA	TRBJ2-1	TRBV7-8	CASSLRQGPHNEQFF	TGTGCCAGCAGCCTCCGACAGGGCCCCCACAATGAGCAGTTCTTC
NA	NA	TRBJ1-3	TRBV6-1	CASSDQGFGNTIYF	TGTGCCAGCAGTGATCAGGGATTTGGAAACACCATATATTTT
TRBD2	NA	TRBJ2-5	TRBV19	CASKDGGARETQYF	TGTGCCAGTAAGGACGGGGGGGCACGGGAGACCCAGTACTTC
TRBD1	NA	TRBJ1-1	TRBV10-3	CAISEAGQLRDTEAFF	TGTGCCATCAGCGAGGCGGGACAGCTCCGGGACACTGAAGCTTTCTTT